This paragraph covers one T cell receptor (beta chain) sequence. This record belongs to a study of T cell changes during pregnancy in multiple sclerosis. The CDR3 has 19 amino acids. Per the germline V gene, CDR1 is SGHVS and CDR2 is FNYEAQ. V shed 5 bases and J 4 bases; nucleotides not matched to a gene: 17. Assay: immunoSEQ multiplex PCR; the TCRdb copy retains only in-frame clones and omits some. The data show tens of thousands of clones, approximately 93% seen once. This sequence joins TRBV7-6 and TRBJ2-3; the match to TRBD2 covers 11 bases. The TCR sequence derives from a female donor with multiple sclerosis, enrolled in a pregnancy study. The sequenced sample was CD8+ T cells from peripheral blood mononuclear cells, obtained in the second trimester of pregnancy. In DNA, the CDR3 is TGTGCCAGCAGCCCCCGGACAGGGAAAACTAGCGGGAGCCCAGATACGCAGTATTTT. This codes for CASSPRTGKTSGSPDTQYF.